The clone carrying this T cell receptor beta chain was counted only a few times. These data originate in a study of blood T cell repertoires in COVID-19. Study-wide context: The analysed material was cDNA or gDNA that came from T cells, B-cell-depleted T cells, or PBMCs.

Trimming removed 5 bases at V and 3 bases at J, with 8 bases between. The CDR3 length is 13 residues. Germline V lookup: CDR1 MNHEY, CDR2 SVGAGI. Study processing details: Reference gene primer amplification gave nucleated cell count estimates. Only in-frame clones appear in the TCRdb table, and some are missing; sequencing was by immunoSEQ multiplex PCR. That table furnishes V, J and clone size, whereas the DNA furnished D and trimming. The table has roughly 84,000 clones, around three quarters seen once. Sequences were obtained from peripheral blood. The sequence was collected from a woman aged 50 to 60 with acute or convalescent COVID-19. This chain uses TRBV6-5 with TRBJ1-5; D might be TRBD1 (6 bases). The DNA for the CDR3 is TGTGCCAGCAGTCGGACAGCCAATCAGCCCCAGCATTTT. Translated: CASSRTANQPQHF.